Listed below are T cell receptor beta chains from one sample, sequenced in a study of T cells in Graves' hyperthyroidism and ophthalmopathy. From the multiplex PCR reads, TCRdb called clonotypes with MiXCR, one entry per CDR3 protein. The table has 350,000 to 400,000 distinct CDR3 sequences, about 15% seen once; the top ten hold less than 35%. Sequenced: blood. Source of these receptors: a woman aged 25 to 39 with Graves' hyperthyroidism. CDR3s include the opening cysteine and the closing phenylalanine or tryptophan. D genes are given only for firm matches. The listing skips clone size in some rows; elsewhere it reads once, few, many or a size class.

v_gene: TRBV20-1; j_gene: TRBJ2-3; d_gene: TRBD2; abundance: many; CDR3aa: CSARAPLGTSGKTDTQYF; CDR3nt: TGCAGTGCTAGAGCCCCCCTGGGGACTAGCGGGAAAACAGATACGCAGTATTTT
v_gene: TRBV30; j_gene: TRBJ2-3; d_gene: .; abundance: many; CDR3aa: CAWRNPSYVLATDTQYF; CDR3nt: TGTGCCTGGAGGAACCCTTCGTATGTCCTAGCCACAGATACGCAGTATTTT
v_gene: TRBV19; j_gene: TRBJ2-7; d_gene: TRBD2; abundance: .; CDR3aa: CASSRGTSGTYEQYF; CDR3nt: TGTGCCAGTAGTAGAGGGACTAGCGGGACCTACGAGCAGTACTTC
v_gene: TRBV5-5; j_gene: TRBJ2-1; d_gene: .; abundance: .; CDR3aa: CASSLQRGAYNEQFF; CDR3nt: TGTGCCAGCAGCTTACAACGGGGTGCCTACAATGAGCAGTTCTTC
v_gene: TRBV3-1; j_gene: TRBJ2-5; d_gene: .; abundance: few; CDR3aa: CASSFRDGKTQYF; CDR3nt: TGTGCCAGCAGCTTTAGGGACGGGAAGACCCAGTACTTC
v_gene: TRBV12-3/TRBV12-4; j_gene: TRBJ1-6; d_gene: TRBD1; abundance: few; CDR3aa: CASRVTGVNSPLHF; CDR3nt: TGTGCCAGCAGGGTGACAGGGGTCAATTCACCCCTCCACTTT
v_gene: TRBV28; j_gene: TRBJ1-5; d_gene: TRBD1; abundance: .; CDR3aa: CASTGDRVGNQPQHF; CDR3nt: TGTGCCAGCACCGGGGACAGGGTAGGCAATCAGCCCCAGCATTTT
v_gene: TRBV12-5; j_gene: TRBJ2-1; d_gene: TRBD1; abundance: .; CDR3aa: CASGPGQGFLNEQFF; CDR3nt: TGTGCTAGTGGTCCGGGACAGGGGTTTCTTAATGAGCAGTTCTTC
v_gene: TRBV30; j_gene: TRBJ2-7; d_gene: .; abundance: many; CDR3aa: CAWSALGGVDEQYF; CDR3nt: TGTGCCTGGAGTGCACTTGGGGGAGTGGACGAGCAGTACTTC
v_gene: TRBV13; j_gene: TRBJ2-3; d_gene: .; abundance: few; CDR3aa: CASSARGRPDTQYF; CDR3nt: TGTGCCAGCAGCGCCCGGGGGCGCCCAGATACGCAGTATTTT
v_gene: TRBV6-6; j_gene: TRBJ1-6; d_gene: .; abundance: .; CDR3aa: CASSYSDSNNSPLHF; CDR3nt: TGTGCCAGCAGTTACTCGGACAGTAATAATTCACCCCTCCACTTT
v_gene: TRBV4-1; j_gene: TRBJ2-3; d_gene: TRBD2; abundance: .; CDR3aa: CASSPGTSFPDTQYF; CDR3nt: TGCGCCAGCAGCCCCGGGACTAGCTTTCCAGATACGCAGTATTTT
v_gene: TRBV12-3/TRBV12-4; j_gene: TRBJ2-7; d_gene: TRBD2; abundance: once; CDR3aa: CASRLAGGPAYEQYF; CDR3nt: TGTGCCAGCAGGCTAGCGGGAGGGCCGGCCTACGAGCAGTACTTC
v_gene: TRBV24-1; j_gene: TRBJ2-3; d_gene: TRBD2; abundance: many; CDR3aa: CATSVTGATSGRGDTQYF; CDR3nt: TGTGCCACCAGTGTAACAGGGGCCACTAGCGGGAGAGGAGATACGCAGTATTTT
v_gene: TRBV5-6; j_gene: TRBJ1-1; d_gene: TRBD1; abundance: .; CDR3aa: CASSLGLGQMNTEAFF; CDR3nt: TGTGCCAGCAGCTTAGGGCTGGGACAGATGAACACTGAAGCTTTCTTT
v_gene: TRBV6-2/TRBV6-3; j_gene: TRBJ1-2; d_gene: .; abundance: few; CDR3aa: CASSREAYGYTF; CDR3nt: TGTGCCAGCAGCAGGGAGGCCTATGGCTACACCTTC
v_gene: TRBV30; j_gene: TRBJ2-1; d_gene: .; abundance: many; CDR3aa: CAWSRSYEQFF; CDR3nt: TGTGCCTGGAGTAGGAGTTATGAGCAGTTCTTC
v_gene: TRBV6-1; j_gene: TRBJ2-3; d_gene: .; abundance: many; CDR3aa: CASTTGAGASTDTQYF; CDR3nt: TGTGCCAGCACCACGGGGGCAGGTGCTAGCACAGATACGCAGTATTTT
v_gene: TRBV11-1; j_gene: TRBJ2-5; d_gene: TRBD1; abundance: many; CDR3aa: CASSVIQKSGTVQETQYF; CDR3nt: TGTGCCAGCAGCGTAATACAAAAATCCGGGACAGTCCAAGAGACCCAGTACTTC
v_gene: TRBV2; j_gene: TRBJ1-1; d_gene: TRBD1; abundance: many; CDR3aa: CASRVDRVDTEAFF; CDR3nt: TGTGCCAGCAGGGTCGACAGGGTTGACACTGAAGCTTTCTTT
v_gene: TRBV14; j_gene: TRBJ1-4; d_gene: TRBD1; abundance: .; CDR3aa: CASSRRQGLGEKLFF; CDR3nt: TGTGCCAGCAGCCGGAGACAGGGTCTAGGTGAAAAACTGTTTTTT
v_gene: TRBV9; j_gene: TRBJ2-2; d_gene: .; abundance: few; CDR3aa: CASSVGGTTTGELFF; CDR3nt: TGTGCCAGCAGCGTAGGTGGGACGACCACCGGGGAGCTGTTTTTT
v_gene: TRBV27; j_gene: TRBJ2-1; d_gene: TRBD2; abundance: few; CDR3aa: CASSLNSGGYNEQFF; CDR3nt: TGTGCCAGCAGTTTAAATAGCGGGGGGTACAATGAGCAGTTCTTC
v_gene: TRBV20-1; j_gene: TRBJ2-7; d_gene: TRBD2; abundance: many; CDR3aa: CSAREGPLSGSSYEQYF; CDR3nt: TGCAGTGCTAGAGAGGGGCCTCTGAGCGGGAGTAGTTACGAGCAGTACTTC
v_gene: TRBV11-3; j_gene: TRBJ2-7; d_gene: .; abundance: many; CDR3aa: CASSSGNEQYF; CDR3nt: TGTGCCAGCAGCTCGGGGAACGAGCAGTACTTC
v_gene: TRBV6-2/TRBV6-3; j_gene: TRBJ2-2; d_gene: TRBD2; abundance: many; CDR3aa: CASSYPLGLAGAGELFF; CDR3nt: TGTGCCAGCAGTTACCCTCTGGGACTAGCGGGCGCCGGGGAGCTGTTTTTT
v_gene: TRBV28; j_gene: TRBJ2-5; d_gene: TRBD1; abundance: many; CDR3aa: CASSSRRDRVWETQYF; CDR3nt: TGTGCCAGCAGCTCCCGCCGGGACAGGGTGTGGGAGACCCAGTACTTC
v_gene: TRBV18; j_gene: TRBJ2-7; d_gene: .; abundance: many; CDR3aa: CASSRGTIEASSYEQYF; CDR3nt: TGTGCCAGCTCACGGGGGACAATCGAGGCCAGCTCCTACGAGCAGTACTTC
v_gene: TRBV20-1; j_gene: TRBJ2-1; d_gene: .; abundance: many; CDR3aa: CSARDLSLVNEQFF; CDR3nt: TGCAGTGCTAGAGATTTAAGTCTGGTCAATGAGCAGTTCTTC
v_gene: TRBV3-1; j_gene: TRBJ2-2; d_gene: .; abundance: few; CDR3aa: CASSQAGVSGELFF; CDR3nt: TGTGCCAGCAGCCAGGCAGGGGTCTCCGGGGAGCTGTTTTTT
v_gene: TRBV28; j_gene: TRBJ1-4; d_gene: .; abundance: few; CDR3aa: CASRTGEKLFF; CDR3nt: TGTGCCAGCAGGACGGGGGAAAAACTGTTTTTT
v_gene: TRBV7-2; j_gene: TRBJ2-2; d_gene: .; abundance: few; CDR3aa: CASSLIRADTGELFF; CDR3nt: TGTGCCAGCAGCTTAATTAGGGCGGACACCGGGGAGCTGTTTTTT
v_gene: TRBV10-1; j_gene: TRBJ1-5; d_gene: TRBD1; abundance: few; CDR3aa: CASSGYRTGNNQPQHF; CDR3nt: TGCGCCAGCAGTGGATACCGGACAGGGAACAATCAGCCCCAGCATTTT
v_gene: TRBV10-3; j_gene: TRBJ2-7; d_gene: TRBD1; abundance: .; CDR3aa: CAIGIGQGAYEQYF; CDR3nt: TGTGCCATCGGAATTGGGCAGGGGGCCTACGAGCAGTACTTC
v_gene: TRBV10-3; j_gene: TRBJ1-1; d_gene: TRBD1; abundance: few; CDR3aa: CAISKTGNMNTEAFF; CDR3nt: TGTGCCATCAGTAAGACAGGGAACATGAACACTGAAGCTTTCTTT
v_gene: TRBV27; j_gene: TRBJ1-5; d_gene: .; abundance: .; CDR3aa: CASREDSRNQPQHF; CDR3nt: TGTGCCAGCAGAGAGGACAGCCGCAATCAGCCCCAGCATTTT
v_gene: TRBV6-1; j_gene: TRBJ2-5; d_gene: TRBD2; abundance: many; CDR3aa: CASRGGLAVQETQYF; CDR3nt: TGTGCCAGCAGGGGGGGACTAGCGGTCCAAGAGACCCAGTACTTC
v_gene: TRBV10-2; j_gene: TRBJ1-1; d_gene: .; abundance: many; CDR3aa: CASRTGNTEAFF; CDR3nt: TGCGCCAGCAGAACAGGGAACACTGAAGCTTTCTTT
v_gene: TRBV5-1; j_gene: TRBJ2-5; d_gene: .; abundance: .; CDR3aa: CASSLEMGGRETQYF; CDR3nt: TGCGCCAGCAGCTTGGAAATGGGCGGTCGGGAGACCCAGTACTTC
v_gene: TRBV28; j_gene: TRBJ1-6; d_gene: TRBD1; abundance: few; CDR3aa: CASRIPGQGNSPLHF; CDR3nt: TGTGCCAGCAGGATACCGGGACAGGGTAATTCACCCCTCCACTTT
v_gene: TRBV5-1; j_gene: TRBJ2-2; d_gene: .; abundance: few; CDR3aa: CASKRAGDTGELFF; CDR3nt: TGCGCCAGCAAAAGGGCAGGGGACACCGGGGAGCTGTTTTTT
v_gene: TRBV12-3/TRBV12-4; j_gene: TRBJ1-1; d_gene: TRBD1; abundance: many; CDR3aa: CASSSTLTGVGEAFF; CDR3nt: TGTGCCAGCAGTTCGACCCTTACAGGGGTGGGAGAGGCTTTCTTT
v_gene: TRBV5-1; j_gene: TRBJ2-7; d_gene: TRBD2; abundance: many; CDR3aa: CASSLEGLAGSGEQYF; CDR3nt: TGCGCCAGCAGCTTGGAAGGACTAGCGGGATCGGGCGAGCAGTACTTC
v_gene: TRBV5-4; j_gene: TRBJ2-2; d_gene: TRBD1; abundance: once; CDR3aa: CASSLGGRGPGTGELFF; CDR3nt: TGTGCCAGCAGCTTGGGGGGCAGGGGGCCTGGCACCGGGGAGCTGTTTTTT
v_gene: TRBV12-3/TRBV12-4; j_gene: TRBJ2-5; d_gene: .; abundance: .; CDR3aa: CASSLSMGIQYF; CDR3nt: TGTGCCAGCAGTTTATCGATGGGAATACAGTACTTC
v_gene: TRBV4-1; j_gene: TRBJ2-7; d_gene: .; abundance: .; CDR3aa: CASSQVPGLLYEQYF; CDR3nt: TGCGCCAGCAGCCAAGTACCGGGACTCCTATACGAGCAGTACTTC
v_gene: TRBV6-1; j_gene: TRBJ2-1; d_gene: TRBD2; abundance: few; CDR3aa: CASFKASGSNEQFF; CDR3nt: TGTGCCAGCTTTAAGGCTAGCGGGTCCAATGAGCAGTTCTTC
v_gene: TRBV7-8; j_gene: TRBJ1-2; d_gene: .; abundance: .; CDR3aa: CASSTRLGGDYGYTF; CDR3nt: TGTGCCAGCAGCACCCGATTGGGGGGTGACTATGGCTACACCTTC
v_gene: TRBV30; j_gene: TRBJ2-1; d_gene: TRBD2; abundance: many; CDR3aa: CAWSGSGREQFF; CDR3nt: TGTGCCTGGAGTGGTAGCGGGCGTGAGCAGTTCTTC
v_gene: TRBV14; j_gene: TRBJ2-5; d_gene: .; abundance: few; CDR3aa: CASSQGVRAQETQYF; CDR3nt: TGTGCCAGCAGCCAAGGGGTCCGGGCCCAAGAGACCCAGTACTTC
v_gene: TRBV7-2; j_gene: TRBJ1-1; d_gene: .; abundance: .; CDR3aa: CASSFGWAGEAFF; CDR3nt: TGTGCCAGCAGCTTTGGGTGGGCGGGTGAAGCTTTCTTT
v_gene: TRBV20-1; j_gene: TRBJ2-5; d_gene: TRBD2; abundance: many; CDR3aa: CSALSGNGETQYF; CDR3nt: TGCAGTGCTCTTAGCGGGAATGGGGAGACCCAGTACTTC
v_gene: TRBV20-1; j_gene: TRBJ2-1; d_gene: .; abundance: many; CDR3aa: CSARWWRVYNEQFF; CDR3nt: TGCAGTGCTAGATGGTGGCGGGTCTACAATGAGCAGTTCTTC
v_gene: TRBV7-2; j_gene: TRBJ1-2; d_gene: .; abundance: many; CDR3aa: CASSLALRVYGYTF; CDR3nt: TGTGCCAGCAGCTTAGCGCTGAGGGTCTATGGCTACACCTTC
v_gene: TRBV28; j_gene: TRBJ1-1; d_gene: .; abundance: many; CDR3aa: CASSLAGTMNTEAFF; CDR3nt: TGTGCCAGCAGTTTAGCAGGGACTATGAACACTGAAGCTTTCTTT
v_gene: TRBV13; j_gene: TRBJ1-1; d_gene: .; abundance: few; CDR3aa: CASTIFGLNTEAFF; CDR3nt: TGTGCCAGCACCATCTTTGGGTTGAACACTGAAGCTTTCTTT
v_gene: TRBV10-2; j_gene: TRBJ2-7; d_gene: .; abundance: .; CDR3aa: CASRSLGSTEQYF; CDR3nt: TGCGCCAGCAGGTCGTTGGGCTCAACGGAGCAGTACTTC
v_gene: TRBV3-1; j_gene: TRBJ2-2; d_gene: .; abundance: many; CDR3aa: CASSQEKTGELFF; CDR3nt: TGTGCCAGCAGCCAAGAAAAAACCGGGGAGCTGTTTTTT
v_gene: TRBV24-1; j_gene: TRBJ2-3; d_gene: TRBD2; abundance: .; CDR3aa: CATSDAGEGTDTQYF; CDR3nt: TGTGCCACCAGTGATGCGGGAGAGGGCACAGATACGCAGTATTTT